This T cell receptor beta chain was retrieved from a study of cytomegalovirus exposure and HLA in healthy donors. Study conclusions and caveats: It was reported that the classifier diagnosed cytomegalovirus status with high specificity and sensitivity in both the original and validation cohorts. In terms of immune exposure information, only CMV serostatus was available. Presence/absence analyses supposed approximately even sequencing depth among donors.

The CDR3 spans 15 residues. CDR1 SGHRS and CDR2 YFSETQ come from the germline V gene. With 1 base clipped from V and 1 base from J, the junction kept 0 bases outside the gene matches. The PCR had 60 Vbeta and 13 Jbeta primers. Data came from immunoSEQ multiplex PCR; TCRdb stores just in-frame clones and leaves some out. The data hold more than 95,000 clones, with more than 75% observed a single time. About this clone itself: Its antigen is unidentified.

This chain uses TRBV5-1 with TRBJ2-3; TRBD2 agrees at 10 bases. The receptor comes from a woman aged 55 to 70 in good health and CMV-seropositive. Sequencing was performed on PBMCs. The CDR3 bases are TGCGCCAGCAGCTTGCTAGCGGGGGGCACAGATACGCAGTATTTT. This encodes CASSLLAGGTDTQYF.